The entry that follows covers one T cell receptor (beta chain) sequence. What it recognizes is unknown. This entry belongs to a study of cytomegalovirus exposure and HLA in healthy donors. Overall study results and limits: Fewer N-insertions than the approximately 700-donor mean were reportedly shown by an Asian-associated ancestry cluster in a later analysis. Analysis performed later showed TCR beta chains linked to HLA being more clonally expanded than equally common others.

Primers for the PCR totalled 60 Vbeta and 13 Jbeta. TCRdb keeps only in-frame clones here, not all; method: immunoSEQ multiplex PCR. The sample consists of approximately 150,000 clones, approximately 71% of them appearing once. The CDR3 sequence is 14 residues long. Trimming took 6 bases from V and 6 from J, leaving 18 bases between them. The V gene's germline CDR1 is MNHEY and CDR2 SMNVEV (reference sequence). V usage is TRBV27 and J usage is TRBJ2-7; possible D gene TRBD1, 6 bases. The material sequenced was PBMCs. This receptor was taken from a woman aged 18 to 35 in good health and CMV-seropositive. Here the CDR3 DNA reads TGTGCCAGCAGCTGGACAGCTTCTATGGGCGAGCAGTACTTC. Protein product: CASSWTASMGEQYF.